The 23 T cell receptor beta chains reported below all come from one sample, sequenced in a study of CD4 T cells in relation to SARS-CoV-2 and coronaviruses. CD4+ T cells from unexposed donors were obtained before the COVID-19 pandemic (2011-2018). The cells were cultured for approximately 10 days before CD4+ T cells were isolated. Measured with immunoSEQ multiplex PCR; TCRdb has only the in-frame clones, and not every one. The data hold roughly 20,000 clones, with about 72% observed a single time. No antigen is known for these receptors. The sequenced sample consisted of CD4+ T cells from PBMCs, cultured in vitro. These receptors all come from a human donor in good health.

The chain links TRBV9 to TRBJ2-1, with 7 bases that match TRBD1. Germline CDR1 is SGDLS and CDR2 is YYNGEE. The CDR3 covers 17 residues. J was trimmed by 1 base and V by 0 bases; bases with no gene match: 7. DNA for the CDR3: TGTGCCAGCAGCGTAGTCGAGGGGGCGGGTTCCTACAATGAGCAGTTCTTC. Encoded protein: CASSVVEGAGSYNEQFF.

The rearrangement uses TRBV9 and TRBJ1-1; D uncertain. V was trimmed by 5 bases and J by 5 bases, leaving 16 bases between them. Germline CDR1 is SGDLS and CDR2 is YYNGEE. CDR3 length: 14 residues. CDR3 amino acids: CASRTTFLETEAFF. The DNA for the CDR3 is TGTGCCAGCAGGACCACATTCTTGGAGACTGAAGCTTTCTTT.

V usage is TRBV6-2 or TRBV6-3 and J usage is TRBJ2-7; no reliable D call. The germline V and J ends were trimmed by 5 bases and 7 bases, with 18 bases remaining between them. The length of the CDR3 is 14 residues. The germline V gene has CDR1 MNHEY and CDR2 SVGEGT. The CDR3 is CASSRPGASEEQYF. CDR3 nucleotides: TGTGCCAGCAGTCGCCCAGGAGCGTCAGAGGAGCAGTACTTC.

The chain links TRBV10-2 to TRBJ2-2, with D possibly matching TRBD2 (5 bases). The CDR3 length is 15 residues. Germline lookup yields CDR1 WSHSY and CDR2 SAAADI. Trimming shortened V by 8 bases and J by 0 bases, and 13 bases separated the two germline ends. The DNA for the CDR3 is TGCGCCAGCTCATGGAGGCAGGCGAACACCGGGGAGCTGTTTTTT. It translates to CASSWRQANTGELFF.

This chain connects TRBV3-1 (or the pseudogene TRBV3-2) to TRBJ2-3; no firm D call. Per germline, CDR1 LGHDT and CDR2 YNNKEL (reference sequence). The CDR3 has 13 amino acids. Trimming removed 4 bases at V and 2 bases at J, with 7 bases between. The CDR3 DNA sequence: TGTGCCAGCAGCCTAGACGCCACAGATACGCAGTATTTT. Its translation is CASSLDATDTQYF.

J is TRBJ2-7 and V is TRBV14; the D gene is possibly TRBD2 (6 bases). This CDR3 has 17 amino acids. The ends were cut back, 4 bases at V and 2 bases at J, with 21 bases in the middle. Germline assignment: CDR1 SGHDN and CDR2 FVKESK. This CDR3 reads CASSPRRSGSNAYEQYF. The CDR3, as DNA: TGTGCCAGCAGCCCGAGAAGGAGCGGGTCGAACGCCTACGAGCAGTACTTC.

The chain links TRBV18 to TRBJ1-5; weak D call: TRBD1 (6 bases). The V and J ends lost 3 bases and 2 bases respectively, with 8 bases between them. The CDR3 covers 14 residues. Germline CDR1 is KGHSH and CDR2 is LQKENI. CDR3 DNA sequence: TGTGCCAGCTCACCGGGGGGGCGCAATCAGCCCCAGCATTTT. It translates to CASSPGGRNQPQHF.

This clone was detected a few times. The CDR3 DNA follows: TGCAGTGCTAGTAGTCAGGGGGCCGGTCTGATGGACAACACCATATATTTT. Translation: CSASSQGAGLMDNTIYF. The genes are TRBV20-1 and TRBJ1-3, with 8 positions matching TRBD1. This CDR3 contains 17 residues. Germline assignment: CDR1 DFQATT and CDR2 SNEGSKA (reference sequence). After removal of 3 bases from V and 7 bases from J, the junction contained 17 bases not matched to a gene.

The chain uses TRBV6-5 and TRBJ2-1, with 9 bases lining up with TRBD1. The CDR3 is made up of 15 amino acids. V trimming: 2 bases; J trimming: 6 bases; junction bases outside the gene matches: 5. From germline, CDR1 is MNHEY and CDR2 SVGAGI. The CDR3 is CASSYPGQGSNEQFF. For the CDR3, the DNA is TGTGCCAGCAGTTACCCGGGACAGGGCTCCAATGAGCAGTTCTTC.

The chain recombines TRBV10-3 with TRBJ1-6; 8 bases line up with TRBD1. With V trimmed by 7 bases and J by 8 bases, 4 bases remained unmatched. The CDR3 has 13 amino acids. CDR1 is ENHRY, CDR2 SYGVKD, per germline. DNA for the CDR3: TGTGCCATCAATGAACAGGGGGATTCACCCCTCCACTTT. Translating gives CAINEQGDSPLHF.

CDR3 nucleotides: TGCGCCAGCAGCTTGGACGGGATCTCCTACGAGCAGTACTTC. This translates into CASSLDGISYEQYF. J is TRBJ2-7 and V is TRBV5-1; the D gene is possibly TRBD2 (5 bases). CDR1 and CDR2 from the germline V gene are SGHRS and YFSETQ. The CDR3 is 14 amino acids. V lost 0 bases, J lost 0 bases, and 7 bases lay in between.

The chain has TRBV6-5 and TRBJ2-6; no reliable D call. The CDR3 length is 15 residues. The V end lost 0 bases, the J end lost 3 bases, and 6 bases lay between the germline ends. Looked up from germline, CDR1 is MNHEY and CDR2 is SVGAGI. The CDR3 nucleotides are TGTGCCAGCAGTTACTCCAATGGTGGGGCCAACGTCCTGACTTTC. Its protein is CASSYSNGGANVLTF.

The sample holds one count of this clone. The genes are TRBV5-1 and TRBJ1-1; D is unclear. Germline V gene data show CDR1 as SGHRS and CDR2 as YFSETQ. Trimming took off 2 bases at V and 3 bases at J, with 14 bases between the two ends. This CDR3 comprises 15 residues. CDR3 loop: CASSFSYPRDTEAFF. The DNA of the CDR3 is TGCGCCAGCAGCTTTTCGTACCCGAGGGACACTGAAGCTTTCTTT.

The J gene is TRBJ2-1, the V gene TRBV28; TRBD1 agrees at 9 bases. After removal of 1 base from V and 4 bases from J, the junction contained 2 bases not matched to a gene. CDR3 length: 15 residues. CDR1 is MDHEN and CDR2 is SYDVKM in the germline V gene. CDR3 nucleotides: TGTGCCAGCAGTTTATCGGGACAGGGATACAATGAGCAGTTCTTC. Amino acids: CASSLSGQGYNEQFF.

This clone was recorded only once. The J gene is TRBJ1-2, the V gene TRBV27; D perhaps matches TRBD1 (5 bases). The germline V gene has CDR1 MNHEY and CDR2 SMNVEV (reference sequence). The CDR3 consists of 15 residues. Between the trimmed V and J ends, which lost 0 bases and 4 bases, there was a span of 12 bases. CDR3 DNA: TGTGCCAGCAGTTTATCGATACAGGAATCCTATGGCTACACCTTC. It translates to CASSLSIQESYGYTF.

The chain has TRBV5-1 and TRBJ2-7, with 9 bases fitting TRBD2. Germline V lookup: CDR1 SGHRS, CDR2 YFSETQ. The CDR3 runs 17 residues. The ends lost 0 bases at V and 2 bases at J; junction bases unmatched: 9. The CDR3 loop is CASSLGLAAVSPYEQYF. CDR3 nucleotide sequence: TGCGCCAGCAGCTTGGGACTAGCGGCCGTTTCGCCCTACGAGCAGTACTTC.

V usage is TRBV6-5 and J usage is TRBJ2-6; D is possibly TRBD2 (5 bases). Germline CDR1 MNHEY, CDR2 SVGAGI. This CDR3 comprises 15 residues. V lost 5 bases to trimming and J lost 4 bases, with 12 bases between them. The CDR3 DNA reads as TGTGCCAGCAGTAACCGGGAAGAAGGGGCCAACGTCCTGACTTTC. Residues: CASSNREEGANVLTF.

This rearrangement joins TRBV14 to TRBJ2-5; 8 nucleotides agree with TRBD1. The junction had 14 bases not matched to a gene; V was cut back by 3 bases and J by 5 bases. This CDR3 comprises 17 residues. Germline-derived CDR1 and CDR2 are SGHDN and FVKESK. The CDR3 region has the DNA TGTGCCAGCAGCCACCCACCGGGACAGGCCCATGGGGAGACCCAGTACTTC. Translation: CASSHPPGQAHGETQYF. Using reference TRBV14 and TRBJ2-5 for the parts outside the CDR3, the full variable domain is EAGVTQFPSHSVIEKGQTVTLRCDPISGHDNLYWYRRVMGKEIKFLLHFVKESKQDESGMPNNRFLAERTGGTYSTLKVQPAELEDSGVYFCASSHPPGQAHGETQYFGPGTRLLVL.

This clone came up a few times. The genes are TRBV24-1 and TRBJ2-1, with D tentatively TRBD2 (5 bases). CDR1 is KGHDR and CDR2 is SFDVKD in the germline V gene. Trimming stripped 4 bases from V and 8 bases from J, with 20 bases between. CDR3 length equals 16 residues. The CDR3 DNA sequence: TGTGCCACCAGTGACCCGGGCCGAGGGTCCACCCATGAGCAGTTCTTC. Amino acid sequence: CATSDPGRGSTHEQFF.

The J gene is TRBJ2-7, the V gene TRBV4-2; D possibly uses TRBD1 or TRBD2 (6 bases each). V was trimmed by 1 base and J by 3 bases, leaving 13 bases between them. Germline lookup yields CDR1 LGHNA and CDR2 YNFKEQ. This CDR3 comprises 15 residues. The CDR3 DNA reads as TGTGCCAGCAGCCAAGCGAGAGGGGGGAACTACGAGCAGTACTTC. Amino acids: CASSQARGGNYEQYF.

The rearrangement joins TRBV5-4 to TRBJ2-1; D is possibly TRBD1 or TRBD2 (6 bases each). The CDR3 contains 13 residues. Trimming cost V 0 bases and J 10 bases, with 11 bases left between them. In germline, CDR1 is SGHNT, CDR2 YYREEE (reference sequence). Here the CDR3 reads CASSLEGGNEQFF. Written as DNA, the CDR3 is TGTGCCAGCAGCTTGGAGGGGGGTAACGAGCAGTTCTTC.

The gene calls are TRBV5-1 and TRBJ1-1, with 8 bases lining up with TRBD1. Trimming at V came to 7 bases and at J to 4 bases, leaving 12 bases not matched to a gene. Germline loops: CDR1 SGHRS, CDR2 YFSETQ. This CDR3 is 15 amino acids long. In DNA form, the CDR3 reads TGCGCCAGCGAACGAGGACAGGGCGACGGCACTGAAGCTTTCTTT. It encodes CASERGQGDGTEAFF.

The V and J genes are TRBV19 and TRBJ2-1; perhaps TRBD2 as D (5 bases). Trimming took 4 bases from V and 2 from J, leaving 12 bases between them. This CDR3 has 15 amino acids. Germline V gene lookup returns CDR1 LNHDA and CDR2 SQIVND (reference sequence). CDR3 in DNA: TGTGCCAGTAGTACCCAAGCGGAACCCTACAATGAGCAGTTCTTC. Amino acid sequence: CASSTQAEPYNEQFF. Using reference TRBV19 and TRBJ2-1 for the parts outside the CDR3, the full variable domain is DGGITQSPKYLFRKEGQNVTLSCEQNLNHDAMYWYRQDPGQGLRLIYYSQIVNDFQKGDIAEGYSVSREKKESFPLTVTSAQKNPTAFYLCASSTQAEPYNEQFFGPGTRLTVL.